The table lists the clone carrying this T cell receptor beta chain with a few counts. Antigen: not known. Every sampled donor was Caucasian and healthy. TCRdb reanalysed the 5' RACE reads using MiXCR and keeps one entry per CDR3 protein. The sample lists more than 1.5 million distinct CDR3 sequences; about 31% were seen once. This CDR3 spans 13 amino acids. Trimming removed 3 bases from V and 3 bases from J, with 8 bases in between. In germline, CDR1 is MGHDK, CDR2 SYGVNS. This specimen belongs to a study of identical twins. Study-level points and caveats: The analysis was cross-sectional rather than longitudinal within donors. Analyses of zero insertions could be partly confounded by invariant MAIT and iNKT cells. Cord blood beta clonotypes present at high abundance carried fewer insertions; no such pattern appeared in memory repertoires.

The specimen sequenced was cord blood. The source of this sequence is a newborn girl in good health. V usage is TRBV25-1 and J usage is TRBJ1-2; D possibly corresponds to TRBD1 (5 bases). Here the CDR3 DNA reads TGTGCCAGCAGTGACGGGGGTGACTATGGCTACACCTTC. Protein product: CASSDGGDYGYTF.